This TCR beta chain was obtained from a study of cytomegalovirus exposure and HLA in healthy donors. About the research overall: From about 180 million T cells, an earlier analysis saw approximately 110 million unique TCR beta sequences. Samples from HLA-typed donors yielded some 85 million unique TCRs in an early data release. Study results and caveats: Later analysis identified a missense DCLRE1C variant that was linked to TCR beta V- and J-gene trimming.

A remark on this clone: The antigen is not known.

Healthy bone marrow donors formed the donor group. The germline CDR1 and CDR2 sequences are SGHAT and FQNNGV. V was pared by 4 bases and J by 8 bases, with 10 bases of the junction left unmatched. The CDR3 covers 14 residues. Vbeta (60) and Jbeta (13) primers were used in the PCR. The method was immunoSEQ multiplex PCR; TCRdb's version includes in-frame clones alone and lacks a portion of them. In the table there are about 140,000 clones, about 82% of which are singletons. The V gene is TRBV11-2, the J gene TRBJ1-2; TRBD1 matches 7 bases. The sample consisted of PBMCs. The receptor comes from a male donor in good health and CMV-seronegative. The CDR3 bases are TGTGCCAGCAGCTCGCGGACAGGCCCGGCGGGCTACACCTTC. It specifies CASSSRTGPAGYTF.